These T cell receptor beta chains were read from a single sample in a study of PD-1 blockade in classical Hodgkin lymphoma. Some clones are missing from TCRdb's copy, which holds only in-frame ones; the method was immunoSEQ multiplex PCR. The table has 100,000 to 120,000 clones, 89% seen once. The sequencing here drew on peripheral blood mononuclear cells (PBMCs), taken before the second cycle of nivolumab. These receptors all stem from a human donor with classical Hodgkin lymphoma. CDR3s include the opening cysteine and the closing phenylalanine or tryptophan. The order of the fields is D gene, V gene, clone size, J gene, CDR3 protein, CDR3 DNA. The D gene is left open where the match is weak. Not all rows give a size; the values are once, few, many and, for expanded clones, a class.

TRBD2	TRBV4-1	once	TRBJ2-3	CASRQQTSGRERDTQYF	TGCGCCAGCAGGCAGCAGACTAGCGGGAGGGAGAGAGATACGCAGTATTTT
NA	TRBV20-1	NA	TRBJ2-5	CSATRLVPYF	TGCAGTGCTACCCGACTAGTCCCGTACTTC
NA	TRBV7-8	NA	TRBJ2-1	CASSLRSSRGNEQFF	TGTGCCAGCAGCTTAAGAAGTTCCAGAGGAAATGAGCAGTTCTTC
NA	TRBV7-6	NA	TRBJ2-2	CASSARVVDTGELFF	TGTGCCAGCAGCGCCAGGGTGGTCGACACCGGGGAGCTGTTTTTT
NA	TRBV28	NA	TRBJ1-2	CASSPGTFNYGYTF	TGTGCCAGCAGCCCTGGGACATTTAACTATGGCTACACCTTC
NA	TRBV19	NA	TRBJ1-5	CATRHGRNQPQHF	TGTGCCACCAGACACGGGAGGAATCAGCCCCAGCATTTT
NA	TRBV27	NA	TRBJ2-1	CASSLTGSEYNEQFF	TGTGCCAGCAGTTTAACCGGGAGTGAGTACAATGAGCAGTTCTTC
NA	TRBV29-1	NA	TRBJ1-1	CSVEEMEQNTEAFF	TGCAGCGTTGAAGAAATGGAGCAGAACACTGAAGCTTTCTTT
TRBD1	TRBV5-1	NA	TRBJ1-4	CASSRRQGRNEKLFF	TGCGCCAGCAGCCGAAGACAGGGGAGGAATGAAAAACTGTTTTTT
TRBD1	TRBV5-1	NA	TRBJ2-5	CASSWAPGQGEETQYF	TGCGCCAGCAGCTGGGCCCCGGGACAGGGCGAAGAGACCCAGTACTTC
NA	TRBV2	NA	TRBJ2-1	CASSGATRGEQFF	TGTGCCAGCAGTGGGGCTACGAGGGGTGAGCAGTTCTTC
TRBD2	TRBV11-3	NA	TRBJ2-7	CASSPGGLAGAVGEQYF	TGTGCCAGCAGCCCAGGGGGCCTAGCGGGAGCAGTCGGCGAGCAGTACTTC
TRBD2	TRBV7-6	NA	TRBJ2-1	CASSLEMGSGSYNEQFF	TGTGCCAGCAGCCTAGAGATGGGTAGCGGGAGCTACAATGAGCAGTTCTTC
NA	TRBV28	NA	TRBJ2-6	CASSFKSGANVLTF	TGTGCCAGCAGTTTTAAGTCTGGGGCCAACGTCCTGACTTTC
TRBD2	TRBV2	once	TRBJ2-3	CASSRLAGADTQYF	TGTGCCAGCAGTCGACTAGCGGGAGCGGATACGCAGTATTTT
NA	TRBV4-3	few	TRBJ2-6	CASSREADTGSGANVLTF	TGCGCCAGCAGCCGAGAAGCAGACACAGGCTCAGGGGCCAACGTCCTGACTTTC
NA	TRBV4-1	NA	TRBJ1-5	CASSQGDSLREPQHF	TGCGCCAGCAGCCAGGGAGACAGCTTAAGGGAGCCCCAGCATTTT
NA	TRBV6-1	NA	TRBJ1-1	CASSEMGTEAFF	TGTGCCAGCAGTGAAATGGGAACTGAAGCTTTCTTT
NA	TRBV28	NA	TRBJ1-2	CASRGNSYGYTF	TGTGCCAGCAGGGGGAATTCCTATGGCTACACCTTC
NA	TRBV18	NA	TRBJ2-3	CASSPPTGAQYF	TGTGCCAGCTCACCCCCTACGGGGGCGCAGTATTTT
TRBD2	TRBV6-4	NA	TRBJ2-1	CASSDNGGEDEQFF	TGTGCCAGCAGTGACAATGGGGGGGAGGATGAGCAGTTCTTC
NA	TRBV5-5	NA	TRBJ1-2	CASSLIIGNYGYTF	TGTGCCAGCAGCTTGATTATTGGGAACTATGGCTACACCTTC
NA	TRBV6-4	NA	TRBJ2-6	CASTREYGANVLTF	TGTGCCAGTACACGGGAGTATGGGGCCAACGTCCTGACTTTC
TRBD1	TRBV4-3	NA	TRBJ1-4	CASSLSGTGSGEKLFF	TGCGCCAGCAGCTTGAGTGGGACAGGCTCCGGGGAAAAACTGTTTTTT
NA	TRBV15	once	TRBJ2-3	CATSRGAGELSTDTQYF	TGTGCCACCAGCAGAGGGGCCGGGGAACTTAGCACAGATACGCAGTATTTT
NA	TRBV4-3	NA	TRBJ2-6	CASSQSVDSSGANVLTF	TGCGCCAGCAGCCAAAGCGTAGACAGCTCTGGGGCCAACGTCCTGACTTTC
NA	TRBV19	NA	TRBJ2-5	CASSSRQETQYF	TGTGCCAGTAGTAGCCGCCAAGAGACCCAGTACTTC
NA	TRBV29-1	few	TRBJ1-4	CSVSNRDMARNEKLFF	TGCAGCGTTTCAAACCGGGACATGGCCCGGAATGAAAAACTGTTTTTT
NA	TRBV15	NA	TRBJ1-3	CATSTRGEVTRNTIYF	TGTGCCACCAGCACCAGAGGGGAGGTCACTAGGAACACCATATATTTT
NA	TRBV29-1	NA	TRBJ2-1	CSVEAVGGVSDEQFF	TGCAGCGTTGAGGCTGTTGGGGGTGTGTCAGATGAGCAGTTCTTC
TRBD2	TRBV7-2	NA	TRBJ2-1	CASSPQGLAYYNEQFF	TGTGCCAGCAGCCCACAGGGACTAGCCTACTACAATGAGCAGTTCTTC
NA	TRBV28	NA	TRBJ2-5	CASSLPGQGGETQYF	TGTGCCAGCAGTCTCCCAGGACAGGGAGGGGAGACCCAGTACTTC
TRBD2	TRBV5-1	once	TRBJ2-1	CASSLGGSGLNEQFF	TGCGCCAGCAGCTTGGGCGGGAGCGGGTTAAATGAGCAGTTCTTC
NA	TRBV30	NA	TRBJ2-7	CAWRFRGEQYF	TGTGCCTGGAGATTCAGGGGCGAGCAGTACTTC
NA	TRBV19	NA	TRBJ2-1	CASSWAGALVRNEQFF	TGTGCCAGTAGTTGGGCAGGCGCGTTGGTCCGCAATGAGCAGTTCTTC
NA	TRBV2	NA	TRBJ2-5	CASEQGMETQYF	TGTGCCAGCGAACAGGGCATGGAGACCCAGTACTTC
NA	TRBV6-1	NA	TRBJ1-1	CASSEDPGADTEAFF	TGTGCCAGCAGTGAAGATCCGGGGGCGGACACTGAAGCTTTCTTT
TRBD1	TRBV7-2	NA	TRBJ1-2	CASSLAPGQGAGYTF	TGTGCCAGCAGCTTAGCCCCGGGACAGGGGGCAGGCTACACCTTC
NA	TRBV10-1	NA	TRBJ2-7	CASSQGVTPGEQYF	TGCGCCAGCAGTCAAGGGGTTACTCCTGGCGAGCAGTACTTC
NA	TRBV5-1	NA	TRBJ2-7	CASSLEVGTAEQYF	TGCGCCAGCAGCTTGGAGGTGGGTACCGCCGAGCAGTACTTC
NA	TRBV19	NA	TRBJ1-4	CASTTTGMGTNEKLFF	TGTGCCAGTACAACAACAGGGATGGGGACTAATGAAAAACTGTTTTTT
NA	TRBV7-9	NA	TRBJ2-4	CASSYGPQGMNIQYF	TGTGCCAGCAGCTACGGACCTCAGGGGATGAACATTCAGTACTTC
TRBD2	TRBV13	NA	TRBJ2-3	CAARGRDTDTQYF	TGTGCCGCCCGGGGGAGGGACACAGATACGCAGTATTTT
NA	TRBV19	NA	TRBJ2-3	CASSARDFRTDTQYF	TGTGCCAGTAGTGCCCGGGACTTCCGGACAGATACGCAGTATTTT
TRBD1	TRBV27	NA	TRBJ1-2	CASSLSTPGTGSNGYTF	TGTGCCAGCAGTCTCTCGACTCCCGGGACAGGCAGTAATGGCTACACCTTC
TRBD2	TRBV30	few	TRBJ2-7	CAWSVRGRIQYVSYEQYF	TGTGCCTGGAGTGTACGCGGGAGGATTCAGTACGTCTCCTACGAGCAGTACTTC
NA	TRBV28	NA	TRBJ2-1	CASSLFPKEGLGNEQFF	TGTGCCAGCAGTTTATTCCCCAAAGAGGGGTTAGGTAATGAGCAGTTCTTC